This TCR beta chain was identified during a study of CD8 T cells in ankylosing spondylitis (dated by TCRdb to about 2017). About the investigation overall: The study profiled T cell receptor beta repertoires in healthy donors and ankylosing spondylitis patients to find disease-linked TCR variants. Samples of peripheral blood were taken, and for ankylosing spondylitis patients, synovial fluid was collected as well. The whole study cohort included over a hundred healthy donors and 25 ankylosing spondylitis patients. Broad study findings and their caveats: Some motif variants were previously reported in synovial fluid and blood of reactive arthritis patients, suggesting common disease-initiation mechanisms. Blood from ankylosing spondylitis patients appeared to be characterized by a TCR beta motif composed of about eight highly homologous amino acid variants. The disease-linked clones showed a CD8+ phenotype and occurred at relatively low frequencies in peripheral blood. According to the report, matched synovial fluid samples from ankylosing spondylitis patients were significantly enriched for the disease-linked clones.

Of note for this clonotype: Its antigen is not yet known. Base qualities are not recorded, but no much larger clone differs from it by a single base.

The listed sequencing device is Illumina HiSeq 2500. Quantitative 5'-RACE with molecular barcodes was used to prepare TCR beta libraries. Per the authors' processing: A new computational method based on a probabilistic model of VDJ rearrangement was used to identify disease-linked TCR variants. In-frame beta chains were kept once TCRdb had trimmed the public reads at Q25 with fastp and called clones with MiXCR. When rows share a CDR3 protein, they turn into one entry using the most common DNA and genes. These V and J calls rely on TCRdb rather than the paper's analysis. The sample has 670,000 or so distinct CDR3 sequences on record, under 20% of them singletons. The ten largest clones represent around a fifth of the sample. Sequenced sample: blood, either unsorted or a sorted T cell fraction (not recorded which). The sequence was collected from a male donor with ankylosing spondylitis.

The CDR3 reads CSALDRGPNTEAFF. Here is the DNA: TGCAGCGCCCTGGACAGGGGCCCGAACACTGAAGCTTTCTTT. The V gene is TRBV29-1 and the J gene is TRBJ1-1, and TRBD1 matches 9 of the central bases. From the germline V gene, CDR1 is SQVTM and CDR2 is ANQGSEA. The V end gives up 7 bases and the J end 1 base, leaving 7 bases in the junction not matched to a gene. Including cysteine and phenylalanine, the CDR3 has 14 amino acids. The retained sequence is limited to the CDR3, 42 bases, with the frame set at the first base. The entire variable domain, with the stretches around the CDR3 drawn from the reference TRBV29-1 and TRBJ1-1 proteins, is SAVISQKPSRDICQRGTSLTIQCQVDSQVTMMFWYRQQPGQSLTLIATANQGSEATYESGFVIDKFPISRPNLTFSTLTVSNMSPEDSSIYLCSALDRGPNTEAFFGQGTRLTVV.